This T cell receptor beta chain was recovered during a study of blood T cells in healthy people across ages. Every donor contributed around 10 milliliters of peripheral blood by blood draw. Isolation recovered at least 6.5 million PBMCs from every sample. Total RNA was extracted at no less than 5.5 micrograms per sample. A second 7 to 11 cycle PCR used barcoded and J-beta primers. The template-switch adaptor, which had 12 random nucleotides, put a tag on each cDNA molecule. TCRdb re-called the 5' RACE reads with MiXCR, one entry per CDR3 protein. The sample includes about 780,000 distinct CDR3 sequences, 46% of them seen just once. Remarks on this clonotype: One end of the junction does not line up with germline, which may come from a read error.

The sequence was collected from a man older than 75 in good health. Sequenced input: blood.

The DNA for the CDR3 is TGTGCCAGCAGCCAAGGCAGGGTGGTTGAAGAACTGTTTTTT. Protein sequence: CASSQGRVVEELFF. The chain has TRBV3-1 and TRBJ1-4; a weak D match, TRBD1 (5 bases). Per germline, CDR1 LGHDT and CDR2 YNNKEL (reference sequence). There are 14 residues in the CDR3.